Sequencing of this T cell receptor (beta chain) was carried out in a study of OX40 agonist ivuxolimab in advanced cancers. TCRdb's table, derived via immunoSEQ multiplex PCR, lists solely in-frame clones and lacks some. The sample has around 55,000 clones; 80% to 90% are singletons. V trimming: 6 bases; J trimming: 0 bases; junction bases outside the gene matches: 1. Germline V gene data show CDR1 as MNHEY and CDR2 as SVGAGI. The CDR3 has 14 residues. The chain recombines TRBV6-5 with TRBJ2-3; 9 positions match TRBD2. This sample comprised CD4+ or CD8+ T cells sorted from blood, obtained in a trial of the OX40 agonist ivuxolimab. The sequence was collected from an adult with an advanced solid tumor such as melanoma, head and neck, liver or kidney cancer. CDR3 nucleotide sequence: TGTGCCAGCAGGAGCGGGAGGAGCACAGATACGCAGTATTTT. Residues: CASRSGRSTDTQYF.